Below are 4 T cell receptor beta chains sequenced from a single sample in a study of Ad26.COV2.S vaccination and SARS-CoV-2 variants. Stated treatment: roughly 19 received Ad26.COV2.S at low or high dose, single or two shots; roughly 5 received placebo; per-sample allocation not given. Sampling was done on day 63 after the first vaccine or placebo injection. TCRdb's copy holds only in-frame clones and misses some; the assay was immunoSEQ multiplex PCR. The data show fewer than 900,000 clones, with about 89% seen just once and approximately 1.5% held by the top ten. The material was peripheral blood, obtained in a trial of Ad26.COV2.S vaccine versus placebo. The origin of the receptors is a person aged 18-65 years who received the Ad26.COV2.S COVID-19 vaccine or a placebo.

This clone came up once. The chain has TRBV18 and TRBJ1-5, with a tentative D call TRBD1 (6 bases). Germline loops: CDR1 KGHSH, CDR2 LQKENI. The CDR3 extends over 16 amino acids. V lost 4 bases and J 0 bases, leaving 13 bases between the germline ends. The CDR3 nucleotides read TGTGCCAGCTCACTCCAGGGGCCGGGTAGCAATCAGCCCCAGCATTTT. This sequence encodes CASSLQGPGSNQPQHF.

The CDR3, as DNA: TGCAGCCCCAGTGCCCCAGGGGCTATCTATGGCTACACCTTC. It yields the protein CSPSAPGAIYGYTF. This rearrangement joins TRBV29-1 to TRBJ1-2; D possibly corresponds to TRBD1 (6 bases). Trimming took off 8 bases at V and 4 bases at J, with 20 bases between the two ends. CDR1 SQVTM and CDR2 ANQGSEA come from the germline V gene. CDR3 length equals 14 residues.

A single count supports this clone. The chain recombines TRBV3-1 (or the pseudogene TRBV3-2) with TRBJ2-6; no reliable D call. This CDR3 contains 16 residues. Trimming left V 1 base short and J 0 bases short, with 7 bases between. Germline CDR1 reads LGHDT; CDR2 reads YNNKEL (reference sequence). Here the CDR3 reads CASSQVSGSGANVLTF. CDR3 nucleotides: TGTGCCAGCAGCCAAGTCTCGGGCTCTGGGGCCAACGTCCTGACTTTC.

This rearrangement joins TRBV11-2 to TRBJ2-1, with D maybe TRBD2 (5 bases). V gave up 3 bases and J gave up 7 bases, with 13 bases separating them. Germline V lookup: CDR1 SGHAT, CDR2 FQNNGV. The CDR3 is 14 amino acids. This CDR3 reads CASSLRGIGNEQFF. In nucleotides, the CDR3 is TGTGCCAGCAGCTTGAGAGGGATTGGTAATGAGCAGTTCTTC.